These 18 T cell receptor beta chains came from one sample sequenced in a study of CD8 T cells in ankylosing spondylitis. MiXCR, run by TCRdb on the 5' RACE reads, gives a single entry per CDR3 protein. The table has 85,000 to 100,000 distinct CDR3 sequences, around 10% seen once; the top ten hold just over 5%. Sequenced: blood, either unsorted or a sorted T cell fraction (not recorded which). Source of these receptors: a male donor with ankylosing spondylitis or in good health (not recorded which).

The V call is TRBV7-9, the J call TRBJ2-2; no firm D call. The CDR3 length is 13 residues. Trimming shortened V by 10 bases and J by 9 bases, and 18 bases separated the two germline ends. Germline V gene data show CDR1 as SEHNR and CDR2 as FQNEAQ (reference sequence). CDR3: CAIRTGSVWELFF. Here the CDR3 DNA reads TGTGCCATTAGAACCGGCTCAGTCTGGGAGCTGTTTTTT. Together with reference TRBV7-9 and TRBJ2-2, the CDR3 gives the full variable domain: DTGVSQNPRHKITKRGQNVTFRCDPISEHNRLYWYRQTLGQGPEFLTYFQNEAQLEKSRLLSDRFSAERPKGSFSTLEIQRTEQGDSAMYLCAIRTGSVWELFFGEGSRLTVL.

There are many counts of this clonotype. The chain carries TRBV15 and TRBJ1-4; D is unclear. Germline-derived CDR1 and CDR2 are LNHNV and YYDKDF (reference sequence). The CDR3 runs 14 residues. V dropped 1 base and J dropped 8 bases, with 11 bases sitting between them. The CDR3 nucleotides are TGTGCCACCAGCAGAGGTGTCGGGGTAGAAAAACTGTTTTTT. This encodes CATSRGVGVEKLFF. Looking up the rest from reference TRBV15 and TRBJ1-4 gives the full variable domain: DAMVIQNPRYQVTQFGKPVTLSCSQTLNHNVMYWYQQKSSQAPKLLFHYYDKDFNNEADTPDNFQSRRPNTSFCFLDIRSPGLGDTAMYLCATSRGVGVEKLFFGSGTQLSVL.

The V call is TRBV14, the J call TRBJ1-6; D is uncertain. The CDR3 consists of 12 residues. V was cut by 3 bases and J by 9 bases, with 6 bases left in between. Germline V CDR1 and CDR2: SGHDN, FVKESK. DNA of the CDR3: TGTGCCAGCAGCCAGGGGTTTTCACCCCTCCACTTT. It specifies CASSQGFSPLHF.

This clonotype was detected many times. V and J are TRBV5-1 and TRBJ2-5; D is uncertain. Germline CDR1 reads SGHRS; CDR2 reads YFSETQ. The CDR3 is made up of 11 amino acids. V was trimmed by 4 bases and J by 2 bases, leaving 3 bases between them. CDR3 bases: TGCGCCAGCAGCCAACAAGAGACCCAGTACTTC. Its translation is CASSQQETQYF. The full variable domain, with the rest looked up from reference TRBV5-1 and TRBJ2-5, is KAGVTQTPRYLIKTRGQQVTLSCSPISGHRSVSWYQQTPGQGLQFLFEYFSETQRNKGNFPGRFSGRQFSNSRSEMNVSTLELGDSALYLCASSQQETQYFGPGTRLLVL.

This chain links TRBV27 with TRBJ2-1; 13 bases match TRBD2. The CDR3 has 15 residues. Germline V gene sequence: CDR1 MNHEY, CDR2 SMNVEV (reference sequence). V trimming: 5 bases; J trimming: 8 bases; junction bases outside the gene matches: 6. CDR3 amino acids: CASSPTSGGAHEQFF. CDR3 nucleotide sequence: TGTGCCAGCAGTCCAACTAGCGGGGGGGCCCATGAGCAGTTCTTC.

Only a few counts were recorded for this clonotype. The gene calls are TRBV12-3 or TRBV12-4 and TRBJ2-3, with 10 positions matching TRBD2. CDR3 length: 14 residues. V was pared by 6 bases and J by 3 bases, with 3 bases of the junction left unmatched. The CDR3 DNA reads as TGTGCCAGCAGCATGACTAGCGGGACAGATACGCAGTATTTT. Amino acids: CASSMTSGTDTQYF.

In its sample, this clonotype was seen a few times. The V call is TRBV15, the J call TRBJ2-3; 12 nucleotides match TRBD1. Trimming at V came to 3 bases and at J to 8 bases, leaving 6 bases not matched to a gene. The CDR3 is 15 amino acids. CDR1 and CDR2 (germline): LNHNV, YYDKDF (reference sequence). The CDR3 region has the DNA TGTGCCACCAGCAGCGGGACAGGGGGCTTCTTTACGCAGTATTTT. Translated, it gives CATSSGTGGFFTQYF. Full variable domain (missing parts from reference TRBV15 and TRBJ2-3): DAMVIQNPRYQVTQFGKPVTLSCSQTLNHNVMYWYQQKSSQAPKLLFHYYDKDFNNEADTPDNFQSRRPNTSFCFLDIRSPGLGDTAMYLCATSSGTGGFFTQYFGPGTRLTVL.

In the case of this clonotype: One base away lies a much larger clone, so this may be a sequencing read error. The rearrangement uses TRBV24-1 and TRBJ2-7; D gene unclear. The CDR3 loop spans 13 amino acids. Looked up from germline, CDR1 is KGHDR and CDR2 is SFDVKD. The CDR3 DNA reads TGTGCCACCAGTGATTTCTCTGGGTACGAGCAGTGCTTC. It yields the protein CATSDFSGYEQCF.

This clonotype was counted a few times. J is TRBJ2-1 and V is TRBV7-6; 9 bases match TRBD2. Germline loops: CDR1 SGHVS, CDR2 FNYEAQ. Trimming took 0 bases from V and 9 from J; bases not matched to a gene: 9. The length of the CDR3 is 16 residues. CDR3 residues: CASSLATGLAPTEQFF. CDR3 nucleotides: TGTGCCAGCAGCTTAGCGACGGGACTAGCCCCGACTGAGCAGTTCTTC. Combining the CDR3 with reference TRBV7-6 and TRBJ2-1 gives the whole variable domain GAGVSQSPRYKVTKRGQDVALRCDPISGHVSLYWYRQALGQGPEFLTYFNYEAQQDKSGLPNDRFSAERPEGSISTLTIQRTEQRDSAMYRCASSLATGLAPTEQFFGPGTRLTVL.

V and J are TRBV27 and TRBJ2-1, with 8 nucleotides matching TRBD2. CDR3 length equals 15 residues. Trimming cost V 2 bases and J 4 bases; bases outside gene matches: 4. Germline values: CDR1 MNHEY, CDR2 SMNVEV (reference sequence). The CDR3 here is CASSLDSGVYNEQFF. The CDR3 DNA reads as TGTGCCAGCAGTTTAGATAGCGGGGTATACAATGAGCAGTTCTTC.

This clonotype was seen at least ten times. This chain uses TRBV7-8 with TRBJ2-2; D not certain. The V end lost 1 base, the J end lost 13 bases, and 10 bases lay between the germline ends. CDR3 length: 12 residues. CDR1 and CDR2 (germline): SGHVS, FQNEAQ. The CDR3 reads CASSLEAGWLFF. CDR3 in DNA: TGTGCCAGCAGCTTAGAGGCAGGTTGGCTGTTTTTT.

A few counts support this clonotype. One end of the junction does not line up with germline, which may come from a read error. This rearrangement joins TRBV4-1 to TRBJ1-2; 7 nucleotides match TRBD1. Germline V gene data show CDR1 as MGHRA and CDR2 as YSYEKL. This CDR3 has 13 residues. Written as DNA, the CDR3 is TGCGCCAGCAGAGGGGGCGCAGGCTATGGTTACACCTTC. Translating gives CASRGGAGYGYTF.

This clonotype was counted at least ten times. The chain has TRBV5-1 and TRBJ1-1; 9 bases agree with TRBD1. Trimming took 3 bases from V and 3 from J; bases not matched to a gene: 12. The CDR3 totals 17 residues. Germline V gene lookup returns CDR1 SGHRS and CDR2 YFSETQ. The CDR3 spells CASSSTGTGFGDTEAFF. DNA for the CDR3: TGCGCCAGCAGCTCCACCGGGACAGGGTTTGGGGACACTGAAGCTTTCTTT.

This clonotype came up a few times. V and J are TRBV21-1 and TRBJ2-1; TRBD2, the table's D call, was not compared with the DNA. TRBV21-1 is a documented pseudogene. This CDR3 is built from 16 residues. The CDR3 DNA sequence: TGTGCCAGCAGCTCACACCTAGCGTGCCCCTTCAATGAGCAGTTCTTC. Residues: CASSSHLACPFNEQFF.

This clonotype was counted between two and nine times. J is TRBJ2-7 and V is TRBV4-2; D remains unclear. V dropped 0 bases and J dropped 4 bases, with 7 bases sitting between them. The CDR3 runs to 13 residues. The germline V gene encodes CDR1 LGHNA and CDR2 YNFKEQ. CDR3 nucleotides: TGTGCCAGCAGCCAAGATGTGGCGTACGAGCAGTACTTC. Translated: CASSQDVAYEQYF.

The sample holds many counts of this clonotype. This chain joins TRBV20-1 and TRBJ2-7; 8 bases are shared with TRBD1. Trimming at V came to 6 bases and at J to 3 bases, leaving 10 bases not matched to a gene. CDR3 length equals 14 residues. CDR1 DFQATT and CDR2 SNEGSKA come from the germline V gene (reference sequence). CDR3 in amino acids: CSATGTGDSYEQYF. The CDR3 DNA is TGCAGTGCAACCGGGACAGGCGATAGCTACGAGCAGTACTTC.

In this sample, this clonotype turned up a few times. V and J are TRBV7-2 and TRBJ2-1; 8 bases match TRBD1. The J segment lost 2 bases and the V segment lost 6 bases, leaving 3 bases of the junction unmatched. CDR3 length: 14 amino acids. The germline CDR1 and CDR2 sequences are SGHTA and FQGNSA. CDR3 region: CASSRQGTYNEQFF. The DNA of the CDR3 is TGTGCCAGCAGTCGACAGGGGACCTACAATGAGCAGTTCTTC.

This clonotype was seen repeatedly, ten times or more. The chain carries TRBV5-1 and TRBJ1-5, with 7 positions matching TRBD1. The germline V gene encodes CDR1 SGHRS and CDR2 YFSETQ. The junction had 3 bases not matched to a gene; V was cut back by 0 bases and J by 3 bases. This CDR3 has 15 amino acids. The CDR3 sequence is CASSLETGANQPQHF. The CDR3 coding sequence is TGCGCCAGCAGCTTGGAAACAGGGGCCAATCAGCCCCAGCATTTT.